Listed below are T cell receptor beta chains from one sample, sequenced in a study of T cell responses to AZD1222 COVID-19 vaccine. Using immunoSEQ multiplex PCR, the repertoire was profiled, and TCRdb retains in-frame clones only, with some absent. The table has more than 75,000 clones, 85% to 95% seen once. Sequences were derived from peripheral blood, sampled 28 days after the second AZD1222 dose. The receptors come from an adult who received the AZD1222 COVID-19 vaccine. The CDR3 runs from the conserved cysteine through the conserved F or W. A D gene is named only where the DNA matches it firmly. Only part of the rows carry a size: once, few, many, or a class if the clone is expanded.

D gene: TRBD2
V gene: TRBV3-1/TRBV3-2
J gene: TRBJ2-7
clone size: NA
CDR3 protein: CASSQDRAGGYEQYF
CDR3 DNA: TGTGCCAGCAGCCAAGATCGAGCGGGAGGGTACGAGCAGTACTTC

D gene: NA
V gene: TRBV7-2
J gene: TRBJ2-7
clone size: NA
CDR3 protein: CASKPDSYPLEQYF
CDR3 DNA: TGTGCCAGCAAGCCCGACTCGTACCCTCTCGAGCAGTACTTC

D gene: TRBD1
V gene: TRBV29-1
J gene: TRBJ2-3
clone size: NA
CDR3 protein: CSVVGQAGGDTQYF
CDR3 DNA: TGCAGCGTTGTTGGACAGGCCGGAGGAGATACGCAGTATTTT

D gene: NA
V gene: TRBV3-1/TRBV3-2
J gene: TRBJ2-6
clone size: NA
CDR3 protein: CASSLASGANVLTF
CDR3 DNA: TGTGCCAGCAGCCTAGCGTCTGGGGCCAACGTCCTGACTTTC

D gene: NA
V gene: TRBV21-1
J gene: TRBJ2-5
clone size: NA
CDR3 protein: CASSKGAETQYF
CDR3 DNA: TGTGCCAGCAGCAAAGGGGCAGAGACCCAGTACTTC

D gene: NA
V gene: TRBV5-1
J gene: TRBJ2-5
clone size: NA
CDR3 protein: CASSRFPKETQYF
CDR3 DNA: TGCGCCAGCAGCCGGTTTCCTAAAGAGACCCAGTACTTC

D gene: NA
V gene: TRBV2
J gene: TRBJ2-3
clone size: NA
CDR3 protein: CASRLRDQDTDTQYF
CDR3 DNA: TGTGCCAGCAGACTCCGGGACCAAGACACAGATACGCAGTATTTT

D gene: NA
V gene: TRBV14
J gene: TRBJ2-1
clone size: NA
CDR3 protein: CASSRPGNQLQFF
CDR3 DNA: TGTGCCAGCAGCCGGCCAGGTAACCAACTGCAGTTCTTC

D gene: NA
V gene: TRBV5-1
J gene: TRBJ1-4
clone size: once
CDR3 protein: CASSKETVSNEKLFF
CDR3 DNA: TGCGCCAGCAGCAAAGAGACGGTTTCCAATGAAAAACTGTTTTTT

D gene: NA
V gene: TRBV24-1
J gene: TRBJ2-7
clone size: NA
CDR3 protein: CATDWAESYEQYF
CDR3 DNA: TGTGCCACCGATTGGGCGGAGTCCTACGAGCAGTACTTC

D gene: NA
V gene: TRBV6-1
J gene: TRBJ2-1
clone size: NA
CDR3 protein: CASSEAGKSGNEQFF
CDR3 DNA: TGTGCCAGCAGTGAAGCGGGAAAGTCGGGCAATGAGCAGTTCTTC

D gene: NA
V gene: TRBV28
J gene: TRBJ2-7
clone size: NA
CDR3 protein: CASRSQGGGRYEQYF
CDR3 DNA: TGTGCCAGCAGATCCCAAGGGGGGGGAAGATACGAGCAGTACTTC

D gene: NA
V gene: TRBV12-3/TRBV12-4
J gene: TRBJ1-1
clone size: NA
CDR3 protein: CASSSSGLAFF
CDR3 DNA: TGTGCCAGCAGTTCGTCAGGGCTGGCTTTCTTT

D gene: NA
V gene: TRBV3-1/TRBV3-2
J gene: TRBJ2-7
clone size: NA
CDR3 protein: CASSPNGKSYEQYF
CDR3 DNA: TGTGCCAGCAGCCCTAACGGGAAATCCTACGAGCAGTACTTC

D gene: TRBD2
V gene: TRBV10-3
J gene: TRBJ2-1
clone size: NA
CDR3 protein: CAISETGTSGDNEQFF
CDR3 DNA: TGTGCCATCAGTGAGACCGGGACTAGCGGCGACAATGAGCAGTTCTTC

D gene: NA
V gene: TRBV5-6
J gene: TRBJ2-7
clone size: NA
CDR3 protein: CASSVDTGNWEQYF
CDR3 DNA: TGTGCCAGCAGCGTGGACACAGGGAATTGGGAGCAGTACTTC

D gene: NA
V gene: TRBV13
J gene: TRBJ1-1
clone size: NA
CDR3 protein: CASSFGRNTEAFF
CDR3 DNA: TGTGCCAGCAGCTTCGGGAGGAACACTGAAGCTTTCTTT

D gene: NA
V gene: TRBV5-4
J gene: TRBJ1-6
clone size: NA
CDR3 protein: CASSLGTPNSPLHF
CDR3 DNA: TGTGCCAGCAGCTTGGGGACCCCCAATTCACCCCTCCACTTT

D gene: NA
V gene: TRBV9
J gene: TRBJ1-4
clone size: NA
CDR3 protein: CASSRENRRDSTNEKLFF
CDR3 DNA: TGTGCCAGCAGCCGAGAGAACCGCCGGGATTCTACTAATGAAAAACTGTTTTTT

D gene: TRBD2
V gene: TRBV18
J gene: TRBJ2-1
clone size: few
CDR3 protein: CASSLRTSGSFRSYNEQFF
CDR3 DNA: TGTGCCAGCTCCCTACGGACTAGCGGGAGCTTTAGGTCCTACAATGAGCAGTTCTTC

D gene: NA
V gene: TRBV12-3/TRBV12-4
J gene: TRBJ1-4
clone size: NA
CDR3 protein: CASSWGPEKLFF
CDR3 DNA: TGTGCCAGCAGTTGGGGTCCTGAAAAACTGTTTTTT

D gene: TRBD2
V gene: TRBV7-3
J gene: TRBJ2-1
clone size: NA
CDR3 protein: CASSLTSGEYNEQFF
CDR3 DNA: TGTGCCAGCAGCCTCACTAGCGGAGAATACAATGAGCAGTTCTTC

D gene: NA
V gene: TRBV5-5
J gene: TRBJ1-2
clone size: NA
CDR3 protein: CASSPAPGGYGYTF
CDR3 DNA: TGTGCCAGCAGCCCGGCCCCAGGCGGCTATGGCTACACCTTC

D gene: NA
V gene: TRBV6-5
J gene: TRBJ1-1
clone size: NA
CDR3 protein: CASRTGVNTEAFF
CDR3 DNA: TGTGCCAGCAGAACGGGGGTGAACACTGAAGCTTTCTTT

D gene: TRBD1
V gene: TRBV7-9
J gene: TRBJ2-1
clone size: once
CDR3 protein: CASSSPTGSSYNEQFF
CDR3 DNA: TGTGCCAGCAGCTCACCGACAGGGAGCTCCTACAATGAGCAGTTCTTC

D gene: NA
V gene: TRBV4-1
J gene: TRBJ2-7
clone size: NA
CDR3 protein: CASSLNPAYEQYF
CDR3 DNA: TGCGCCAGCAGCCTCAACCCAGCCTACGAGCAGTACTTC

D gene: NA
V gene: TRBV9
J gene: TRBJ2-7
clone size: NA
CDR3 protein: CASSVGGDAYEQYF
CDR3 DNA: TGTGCCAGCAGCGTAGGAGGGGACGCCTACGAGCAGTACTTC

D gene: NA
V gene: TRBV2
J gene: TRBJ2-7
clone size: NA
CDR3 protein: CASEPDSIYYEQYF
CDR3 DNA: TGTGCCAGCGAGCCGGACTCGATCTACTACGAGCAGTACTTC

D gene: TRBD2
V gene: TRBV2
J gene: TRBJ2-3
clone size: NA
CDR3 protein: CASSASGDSTDTQYF
CDR3 DNA: TGTGCCAGCAGTGCTAGCGGGGACAGCACAGATACGCAGTATTTT

D gene: NA
V gene: TRBV7-6
J gene: TRBJ2-7
clone size: few
CDR3 protein: CASSFPPSGQGINEQYF
CDR3 DNA: TGTGCCAGCAGCTTTCCCCCATCGGGGCAGGGTATTAACGAGCAGTACTTC

D gene: TRBD2
V gene: TRBV7-2
J gene: TRBJ2-5
clone size: NA
CDR3 protein: CASSSPVLGGAGVGETQYF
CDR3 DNA: TGTGCCAGCAGCTCCCCCGTACTTGGAGGCGCGGGAGTAGGAGAGACCCAGTACTTC

D gene: NA
V gene: TRBV15
J gene: TRBJ1-1
clone size: NA
CDR3 protein: CATSRDLAGTEAFF
CDR3 DNA: TGTGCCACCAGCAGAGATTTGGCGGGGACTGAAGCTTTCTTT

D gene: NA
V gene: TRBV5-1
J gene: TRBJ2-2
clone size: NA
CDR3 protein: CASSPFLASSGTGELFF
CDR3 DNA: TGCGCCAGCAGCCCCTTTCTAGCGTCCTCAGGCACCGGGGAGCTGTTTTTT

D gene: NA
V gene: TRBV11-3
J gene: TRBJ1-1
clone size: NA
CDR3 protein: CASSFGGGTEAFF
CDR3 DNA: TGTGCCAGCAGCTTCGGAGGGGGCACTGAAGCTTTCTTT

D gene: NA
V gene: TRBV27
J gene: TRBJ1-5
clone size: NA
CDR3 protein: CASSLWAGDGTQHF
CDR3 DNA: TGTGCCAGCAGTTTATGGGCAGGGGATGGGACCCAGCATTTT

D gene: NA
V gene: TRBV28
J gene: TRBJ2-3
clone size: NA
CDR3 protein: CASSLPSAYGDTQYF
CDR3 DNA: TGTGCCAGCAGTTTACCGAGTGCGTATGGGGATACGCAGTATTTT

D gene: TRBD1
V gene: TRBV28
J gene: TRBJ1-5
clone size: NA
CDR3 protein: CASQGGGNQPQHF
CDR3 DNA: TGTGCCAGCCAGGGGGGCGGCAATCAGCCCCAGCATTTT

D gene: NA
V gene: TRBV5-4
J gene: TRBJ2-1
clone size: NA
CDR3 protein: CASSLDPRGEQFF
CDR3 DNA: TGTGCCAGCAGCTTGGACCCAAGGGGGGAGCAGTTCTTC

D gene: TRBD1
V gene: TRBV19
J gene: TRBJ2-4
clone size: NA
CDR3 protein: CASSPGQDQSDIQYF
CDR3 DNA: TGTGCCAGTAGTCCCGGACAGGACCAATCGGACATTCAGTACTTC

D gene: NA
V gene: TRBV30
J gene: TRBJ2-2
clone size: NA
CDR3 protein: CAWAGHRTGELFF
CDR3 DNA: TGTGCCTGGGCGGGACATCGCACCGGGGAGCTGTTTTTT

D gene: NA
V gene: TRBV6-1
J gene: TRBJ1-2
clone size: NA
CDR3 protein: CASSDPTLSLTF
CDR3 DNA: TGTGCCAGCAGTGATCCGACCCTCTCCCTCACCTTC

D gene: NA
V gene: TRBV12-3/TRBV12-4
J gene: TRBJ2-1
clone size: NA
CDR3 protein: CASSLGLGEQFF
CDR3 DNA: TGTGCCAGCAGTCTCGGGTTGGGTGAGCAGTTCTTC